This TCR beta chain was obtained from a study of blood T cell repertoires in COVID-19. V lost 5 bases, J lost 6 bases, and 11 bases stayed unmatched. The CDR3 is made up of 16 amino acids. The germline V gene encodes CDR1 SGHAT and CDR2 FQNNGV. Enrolment of Seattle patients took place during active infection, and they were followed longitudinally. Source study methods: How many nucleated cells were present was estimated from reference gene primer amplification. The repertoire was sequenced with immunoSEQ multiplex PCR; TCRdb's copy has only in-frame clones and lacks some. The V and J calls and clone size come from that table; D and trimming were worked out from the DNA. The top ten hold roughly 10% of the sample, which has about 370,000 clones, 80% to 90% seen once.

Source material: peripheral blood. The rearrangement links TRBV11-2 to TRBJ2-2, with TRBD2 matching 8 bases. The clonotype comes from a woman aged 25 to 39 with COVID-19, enrolled during active disease. This chain's CDR3 is CASSVTAGASAGELFF. CDR3 DNA: TGTGCCAGCAGCGTCACAGCGGGAGCGAGCGCCGGGGAGCTGTTTTTT.